This T cell receptor beta chain is from a study of cytomegalovirus exposure and HLA in healthy donors. Amplification used 60 Vbeta primers and 13 Jbeta primers. Libraries were prepared by immunoSEQ multiplex PCR; TCRdb keeps only in-frame clonotypes and omits some of them. The sample records 120,000 to 150,000 clones, 80% to 85% being singletons. Study-level results: Most TCR beta V segments were productive about 87% or about 30% of the time in an earlier analysis. Serostatus for CMV was the only available immune exposure information. Excluded: some indistinguishable V segments such as TRBV6-2 and TRBV6-3. There were some public TCRs occurring in many donors, but most TCR sequences were rare.

In the case of this clone: Its antigen is as yet unknown.

Germline assignment: CDR1 SGHNT and CDR2 YENEEA. V dropped 6 bases and J dropped 7; count of bases not matched to a gene: 3. The CDR3 consists of 12 residues. The source of this sequence is a male donor in good health and CMV-seropositive. The chain joins TRBV11-3 to TRBJ2-7; 10 bases map to TRBD1. Material: PBMCs. CDR3 amino acids: CASRRTGGEQYF. Here the CDR3 DNA reads TGTGCCAGCAGACGGACAGGGGGAGAGCAGTACTTC.